Below are 21 T cell receptor beta chains sequenced from a single sample in a study of beta chain features in type 1 diabetes. Study outcomes and limitations: Among all four CD4+ subsets, Type 1 diabetes patients had TCRB CDR3s that were moderately but significantly shorter.

No cognate antigen is known for these TCRs. Expressed TCRB transcripts were sequenced because the entire RNA isolate underwent reverse transcription. Libraries were prepared by immunoSEQ multiplex PCR; TCRdb keeps only in-frame clonotypes and omits some of them. The sample has approximately 600,000 clones, roughly 12% seen once. Sequencing input: naive CD4+ T cells from blood. The receptors come from a man aged 30-40 years with type 1 diabetes.

DNA of the CDR3: TGTGCCAGCTCACCACCGTCCCGGAGCACCTACGAGCAGTACTTC. It translates to CASSPPSRSTYEQYF. This chain links TRBV18 with TRBJ2-7; D remains unclear. The CDR3 loop spans 15 amino acids. V was cut by 0 bases and J by 2 bases, with 11 bases left in between. CDR1 and CDR2 from the germline V gene are KGHSH and LQKENI.

This clone has more than one count but fewer than ten. The V and J genes are TRBV19 and TRBJ2-5; D is perhaps TRBD2 (5 bases). V gave up 4 bases and J gave up 4 bases, with 10 bases separating them. The CDR3 sequence is 13 residues long. Germline CDR1 and CDR2: LNHDA and SQIVND (reference sequence). The CDR3 protein is CASSTTRLETQYF. The CDR3, as DNA: TGTGCCAGTAGTACTACTAGGTTAGAGACCCAGTACTTC.

The chain uses TRBV6-5 and TRBJ2-7, with 7 bases matching TRBD1. Trimming took 6 bases from V and 0 from J; bases not matched to a gene: 5. The CDR3 consists of 14 residues. Germline assignment: CDR1 MNHEY and CDR2 SVGAGI. CDR3 DNA sequence: TGTGCCAGCAGGAAGGGGGACAGCTCCTACGAGCAGTACTTC. Amino acid sequence: CASRKGDSSYEQYF.

Remarks on this clone: Additional DNA sequences in this sample encode the identical CDR3. The rearrangement joins TRBV7-2 to TRBJ2-6; D is ambiguous. The ends were cut back, 1 base at V and 1 base at J, with 5 bases in the middle. The CDR3 has 15 residues. Germline assignment: CDR1 SGHTA and CDR2 FQGNSA. The CDR3 region is CASSLVGSGANVLTF. The CDR3 nucleotides read TGTGCCAGCAGCTTAGTGGGATCTGGGGCCAACGTCCTGACTTTC.

The rearrangement uses TRBV6-6 and TRBJ1-2; D remains unclear. Germline V gene sequence: CDR1 MNHNY, CDR2 SVGAGI (reference sequence). The CDR3 has 16 residues. V was pared by 2 bases and J by 6 bases, with 19 bases between. CDR3 bases: TGTGCCAGCAGTTACGAACAGCGAACTCCGCCTAATGGCTACACCTTC. It is translated as CASSYEQRTPPNGYTF.

V usage is TRBV28 and J usage is TRBJ1-3, with no clear D. Germline V gene sequence: CDR1 MDHEN, CDR2 SYDVKM. Trimming took 6 bases from V and 0 from J, leaving 12 bases between them. The length of the CDR3 is 15 residues. CDR3 sequence (DNA): TGTGCCAGCAGGGAGGCGACCGTCTCTGGAAACACCATATATTTT. Translation gives CASREATVSGNTIYF.

This clone was observed a handful of times. The V call is TRBV10-3, the J call TRBJ2-5; tentative D call: TRBD1 (5 bases). This CDR3 contains 14 residues. V lost 2 bases to trimming and J lost 4 bases, with 11 bases between them. Germline V lookup: CDR1 ENHRY, CDR2 SYGVKD. The CDR3 spells CAISEPYRSETQYF. CDR3 nucleotide sequence: TGTGCCATCAGTGAGCCATACAGGTCAGAGACCCAGTACTTC.

The J gene is TRBJ2-1, the V gene TRBV30, with D perhaps assigned TRBD1 or TRBD2 (5 bases each). V shed 0 bases and J shed 13 bases, with 10 bases lying between them. This CDR3 contains 11 residues. Germline CDR1 GTSNPN, CDR2 SVGIG (reference sequence). The CDR3: CAWSVPGAQFF. For the CDR3, the DNA is TGTGCCTGGAGTGTTCCCGGGGCTCAGTTCTTC.

A few counts support this clone. The chain joins TRBV7-2 to TRBJ2-7; 10 bases are shared with TRBD1. Unmatched junction bases numbered 2, after V lost 0 bases and J lost 3 bases. The CDR3 consists of 15 residues. CDR1 SGHTA and CDR2 FQGNSA come from the germline V gene. The CDR3 nucleotides read TGTGCCAGCAGCTTAGCGACAGGGGGCGGCTACGAGCAGTACTTC. Protein sequence: CASSLATGGGYEQYF.

The chain combines TRBV29-1 with TRBJ2-3; 9 bases are a match to TRBD2. After removal of 7 bases from V and 2 bases from J, the junction contained 4 bases not matched to a gene. This CDR3 is built from 13 residues. Germline loops: CDR1 SQVTM, CDR2 ANQGSEA. CDR3 in DNA: TGCAGCGGAAGACTAGCGGACACAGATACGCAGTATTTT. This codes for CSGRLADTDTQYF.

This clone has a handful of counts. The chain couples TRBV5-1 to TRBJ2-7; the D gene could be TRBD1 or TRBD2 (5 bases each). The germline CDR1 and CDR2 sequences are SGHRS and YFSETQ. This CDR3 contains 14 residues. Between the trimmed V and J ends, which lost 0 bases and 5 bases, there was a span of 12 bases. The CDR3 nucleotides read TGCGCCAGCAGCTTGGTTGGGACCAAGAACGAGCAGTACTTC. It is translated as CASSLVGTKNEQYF. Combining the CDR3 with reference TRBV5-1 and TRBJ2-7 gives the whole variable domain KAGVTQTPRYLIKTRGQQVTLSCSPISGHRSVSWYQQTPGQGLQFLFEYFSETQRNKGNFPGRFSGRQFSNSRSEMNVSTLELGDSALYLCASSLVGTKNEQYFGPGTRLTVT.

This clone was observed a few times. The chain is built from TRBV7-9 and TRBJ1-6, with a possible D match to TRBD1 (6 bases). V lost 4 bases to trimming and J lost 6 bases, with 13 bases between them. The CDR3 sequence is 15 residues long. Per germline, CDR1 SEHNR and CDR2 FQNEAQ (reference sequence). For the CDR3, the DNA is TGTGCCAGCAGCTCGGACAGAATCCTTAATTCACCCCTCCACTTT. This encodes CASSSDRILNSPLHF.

This chain uses TRBV11-2 with TRBJ2-4; D gene ambiguous. The germline V gene has CDR1 SGHAT and CDR2 FQNNGV. Trimming cost V 3 bases and J 4 bases, with 19 bases left between them. The CDR3 loop spans 17 amino acids. CDR3 DNA: TGTGCCAGCAGCTTGGCACATACGAACCGAAGGAAAAACATTCAGTACTTC. This gives the protein CASSLAHTNRRKNIQYF. Combining the CDR3 with reference TRBV11-2 and TRBJ2-4 gives the whole variable domain EAGVAQSPRYKIIEKRQSVAFWCNPISGHATLYWYQQILGQGPKLLIQFQNNGVVDDSQLPKDRFSAERLKGVDSTLKIQPAKLEDSAVYLCASSLAHTNRRKNIQYFGAGTRLSVL.

As DNA, the CDR3 is TGTGCCAGCAATAATGGGGGTTCAGAGACCCAGTACTTC. Amino acids: CASNNGGSETQYF. The rearrangement joins TRBV28 to TRBJ2-5; D may match TRBD1 or TRBD2 (5 bases each). Germline V gene sequence: CDR1 MDHEN, CDR2 SYDVKM. The CDR3 consists of 13 residues. Between the trimmed V and J ends, which lost 7 bases and 4 bases, there was a span of 13 bases.

The CDR3 DNA follows: TGTGCCTGGAGTGAAGCTGCAGGGACAGGGAATTCACCCCTCCACTTT. The encoded protein is CAWSEAAGTGNSPLHF. The chain recombines TRBV30 with TRBJ1-6; TRBD1 matches at 9 bases. The CDR3 has 16 amino acids. After removal of 1 base from V and 7 bases from J, the junction contained 8 bases not matched to a gene. Germline lookup yields CDR1 GTSNPN and CDR2 SVGIG (reference sequence). The variable domain in full, with the rest retrieved from reference TRBV30 and TRBJ1-6, is SQTIHQWPATLVQPVGSPLSLECTVEGTSNPNLYWYRQAAGRGLQLLFYSVGIGQISSEVPQNLSASRPQDRQFILSSKKLLLSDSGFYLCAWSEAAGTGNSPLHFGNGTRLTVT.

This clone was found a few times. The chain is built from TRBV7-9 and TRBJ2-5, with D unclear. Trimming took off 8 bases at V and 5 bases at J, with 12 bases between the two ends. The CDR3 totals 12 residues. Per the germline V gene, CDR1 is SEHNR and CDR2 is FQNEAQ (reference sequence). The CDR3 sequence: CASGDRAETQYF. The CDR3 DNA is TGTGCCAGCGGAGATAGGGCTGAGACCCAGTACTTC.

This clone showed up just a few times. The genes are TRBV28 and TRBJ1-5; 11 bases agree with TRBD1. This CDR3 has 18 residues. V dropped 0 bases and J dropped 6; count of bases not matched to a gene: 10. Germline CDR1 and CDR2: MDHEN and SYDVKM. The CDR3: CASSLWRDRGYDGQPQHF. The CDR3 DNA reads TGTGCCAGCAGTTTATGGAGGGACAGGGGGTACGATGGTCAGCCCCAGCATTTT.

This chain joins TRBV18 and TRBJ2-5; TRBD2 might be the D (6 bases). CDR3 length: 14 residues. Between the trimmed V and J ends, which lost 0 bases and 4 bases, there was a span of 9 bases. The V gene's germline CDR1 is KGHSH and CDR2 LQKENI. The CDR3 loop is CASSPPGLSETQYF. CDR3 DNA sequence: TGTGCCAGCTCACCACCGGGACTCTCAGAGACCCAGTACTTC. The full variable domain, its missing parts supplied by reference TRBV18 and TRBJ2-5, is NAGVMQNPRHLVRRRGQEARLRCSPMKGHSHVYWYRQLPEEGLKFMVYLQKENIIDESGMPKERFSAEFPKEGPSILRIQQVVRGDSAAYFCASSPPGLSETQYFGPGTRLLVL.

The chain joins TRBV9 to TRBJ1-2; D not resolved. The germline V and J ends were trimmed by 0 bases and 0 bases, with 12 bases remaining between them. CDR3 length equals 16 residues. Germline-derived CDR1 and CDR2 are SGDLS and YYNGEE. This CDR3 is CASSVGTERANYGYTF. In DNA form, the CDR3 reads TGTGCCAGCAGCGTAGGAACAGAACGAGCTAACTATGGCTACACCTTC.

This chain links TRBV19 with TRBJ2-5; D is undetermined. The CDR3 sequence is 16 residues long. V was shortened by 3 bases and J by 5 bases, with 19 bases between the two germline ends. CDR1 is LNHDA, CDR2 SQIVND, per germline (reference sequence). The CDR3 sequence: CASSISVANPLETQYF. The CDR3 nucleotides are TGTGCCAGTAGTATCTCGGTCGCGAATCCGCTGGAGACCCAGTACTTC.

A few counts support this clone. This rearrangement joins TRBV11-1 to TRBJ2-1; a weak D match, TRBD1 (7 bases). Trimming took 11 bases from V and 6 from J, leaving 17 bases between them. Germline CDR1 SGHAT, CDR2 FQDESV (reference sequence). The CDR3 is made up of 13 amino acids. The CDR3, as DNA: TGTGCCTCCAACGGAGGGGGCAGCAATGAGCAGTTCTTC. Its translation is CASNGGGSNEQFF.